This T cell receptor (beta chain) was captured by sequencing in a study of cytomegalovirus exposure and HLA in healthy donors. As for the study in general: HLA-typed donors contributed 80 million or so unique TCRs, which were held in an early data release. Among a few hundred genotyped donors, more than 65% fell in the Caucasian-associated ancestry cluster. Findings and caveats of the study: An assumption of roughly uniform sequencing depth across donors underlay the presence/absence analyses.

This cohort consisted of healthy bone marrow donors. Turning to this clone: Its antigen is currently unknown.

CDR3 length: 13 residues. Germline V gene lookup returns CDR1 SGHTA and CDR2 FQGNSA. The germline V and J ends were trimmed by 2 bases and 8 bases, with 13 bases remaining between them. The PCR ran on 60 Vbeta and 13 Jbeta primers. Data came from immunoSEQ multiplex PCR; TCRdb stores just in-frame clones and leaves some out. The sample holds 63,000 or so clones; 79% are singletons and the top ten take 2.9%. V gene TRBV7-2 combines with J gene TRBJ2-7, with D hard to call. Sequenced: PBMCs. This receptor was obtained from a woman aged 25-40 years in good health and CMV-seronegative. CDR3 in DNA: TGTGCCAGCAGCTTAAATCGCGAGATCAAGCAGTACTTC. This gives the protein CASSLNREIKQYF.